What follows is one T cell receptor (beta chain) and its context. This receptor's antigen is unknown. No quality values exist for individual bases; no much larger clone is one base distant. Interpreted using the paper, the time point label stands for: around 47 days after influenza vaccine administration. This specimen comes from a study of response to subunit inactivated influenza vaccine (dated by TCRdb to between 2018 and 2020). For the wider study: The study used deep quantitative T cell receptor repertoire profiling to track responses to a trivalent subunit inactivated influenza vaccine. The study at large found these results: The authors suggested that each seasonal influenza vaccination may recruit only a limited number of new T cells.

The library was generated by RT-PCR. The data were produced on an Illumina HiSeq 2500. Using fastp at Q25 and MiXCR, TCRdb reprocessed the public reads and kept productive beta chains. Every CDR3 protein is listed once, alongside the most common genes and DNA of its rows. This sample comprises more than 400,000 distinct CDR3 sequences, 11% of them detected only once. The top ten constitute approximately 12% of the sample. Reading the germline V gene gives CDR1 SGDLS and CDR2 YYNGEE. CDR3 length: 14 amino acids, cysteine to phenylalanine. Solely the CDR3 DNA is kept, with 42 bases framed from the first base. Between the V and J ends, shortened by 3 bases and 3 bases respectively, the junction contains 12 bases.

Specimen: PBMCs from blood, collected 35 to 45 days after vaccination. The rearranged chain carries TRBV9 and TRBJ1-1; matching of 6 bases hints at TRBD1 as the D gene. This TCR was sampled from a man between 45 and 60 years old who received an inactivated influenza vaccine. Donor details come from another sample of the same person, matched by shared clones. The nucleotide sequence is given as TGTGCCAGCAGCGCCTCGAGGGGGGACACTGAAGCTTTCTTT. Translated, this is CASSASRGDTEAFF.